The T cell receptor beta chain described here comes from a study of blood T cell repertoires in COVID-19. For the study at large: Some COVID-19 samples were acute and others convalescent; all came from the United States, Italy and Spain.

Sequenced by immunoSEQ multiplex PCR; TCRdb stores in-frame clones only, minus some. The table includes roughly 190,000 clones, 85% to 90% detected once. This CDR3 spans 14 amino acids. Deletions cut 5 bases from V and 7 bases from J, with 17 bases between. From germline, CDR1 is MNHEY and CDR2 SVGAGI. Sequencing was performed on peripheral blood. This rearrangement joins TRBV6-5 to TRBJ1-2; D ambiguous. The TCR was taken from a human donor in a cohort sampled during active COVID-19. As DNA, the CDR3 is TGTGCCAGCAGTCTGGGTAGGTCGTTAGCTGGCTACACCTTC. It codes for CASSLGRSLAGYTF.